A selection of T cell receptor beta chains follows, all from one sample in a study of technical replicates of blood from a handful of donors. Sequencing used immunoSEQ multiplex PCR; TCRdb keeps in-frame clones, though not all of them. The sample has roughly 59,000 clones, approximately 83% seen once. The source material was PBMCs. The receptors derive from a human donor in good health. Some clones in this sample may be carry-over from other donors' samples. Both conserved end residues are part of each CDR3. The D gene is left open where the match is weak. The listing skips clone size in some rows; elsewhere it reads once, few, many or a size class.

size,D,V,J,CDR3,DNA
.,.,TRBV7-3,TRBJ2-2,CASSPRGTGELFF,TGTGCCAGCAGCCCCAGGGGAACCGGGGAGCTGTTTTTT
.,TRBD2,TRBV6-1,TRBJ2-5,CASSEEFSGEGRETQYF,TGTGCCAGCAGTGAAGAATTCAGCGGGGAGGGTCGGGAGACCCAGTACTTC
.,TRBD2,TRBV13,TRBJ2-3,CASSLVPSGTDTQYF,TGTGCCAGCAGCTTAGTTCCTAGCGGGACAGATACGCAGTATTTT
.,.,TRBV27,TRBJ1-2,CASSLLGGSGYTF,TGTGCCAGCAGTTTATTGGGGGGGAGTGGCTACACCTTC
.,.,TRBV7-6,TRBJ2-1,CASSLDRDSILTQFF,TGTGCCAGCAGCTTAGATCGGGACTCGATCCTCACACAGTTCTTC
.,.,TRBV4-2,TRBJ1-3,CASSQESFGNTIYF,TGTGCCAGCAGCCAAGAATCTTTCGGAAACACCATATATTTT
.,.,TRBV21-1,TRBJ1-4,CASSTLPGHLPEKLFF,TGTGCCAGCAGCACCCTACCGGGACACTTACCTGAAAAACTGTTTTTT
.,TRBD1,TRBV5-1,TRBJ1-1,CASSLQGSGTEAFF,TGCGCCAGCAGCTTACAGGGGAGCGGCACTGAAGCTTTCTTT
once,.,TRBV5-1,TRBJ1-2,CASSDGGFFGYTF,TGCGCCAGCAGCGATGGAGGGTTCTTTGGCTACACCTTC
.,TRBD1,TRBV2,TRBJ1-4,CASSRQGVKEKLFF,TGTGCCAGCAGTAGGCAGGGGGTGAAGGAAAAACTGTTTTTT
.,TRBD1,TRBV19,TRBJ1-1,CASKDGTGELNTEAFF,TGTGCCAGTAAAGATGGGACAGGGGAATTGAACACTGAAGCTTTCTTT
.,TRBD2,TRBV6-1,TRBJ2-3,CASSATRQGGLAGATDTQYF,TGTGCCAGCAGTGCGACGCGACAGGGGGGACTAGCGGGGGCAACAGATACGCAGTATTTT
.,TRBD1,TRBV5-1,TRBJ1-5,CASSPTGEQPQHF,TGCGCCAGCAGCCCCACAGGGGAACAGCCCCAGCATTTT
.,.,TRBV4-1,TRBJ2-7,CASSQDPGTDYEQYF,TGCGCCAGCAGCCAAGATCCCGGTACTGACTACGAGCAGTACTTC
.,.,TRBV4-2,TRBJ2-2,CASSPPSVALFF,TGTGCCAGCAGCCCTCCTAGCGTGGCGCTGTTTTTT
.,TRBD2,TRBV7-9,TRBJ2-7,CASSLGGWRGSSYEQYF,TGTGCCAGCAGCTTAGGTGGGTGGCGGGGGAGCTCCTACGAGCAGTACTTC
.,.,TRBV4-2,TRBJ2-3,CASSQDQSLLSTDTQYF,TGTGCCAGCAGCCAAGATCAGTCCCTCCTTAGCACAGATACGCAGTATTTT
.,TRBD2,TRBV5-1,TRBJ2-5,CASSGTSGGETQYF,TGCGCCAGCAGCGGGACTAGCGGGGGAGAGACCCAGTACTTC
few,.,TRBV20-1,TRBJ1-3,CRADRGHTIYF,TGCAGGGCGGATCGGGGTCACACCATATATTTT
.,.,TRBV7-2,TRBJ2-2,CASRPTGTGELFF,TGTGCCAGCAGACCGACTGGGACCGGGGAGCTGTTTTTT
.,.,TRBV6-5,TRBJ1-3,CASSMTRSSGNTIYF,TGTGCCAGCAGTATGACTAGATCCTCTGGAAACACCATATATTTT
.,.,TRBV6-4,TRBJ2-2,CASSDGQGNTGELFF,TGTGCCAGCAGTGACGGGCAGGGGAACACCGGGGAGCTGTTTTTT
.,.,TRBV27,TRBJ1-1,CASSPNEIRGPRAFF,TGTGCCAGCAGTCCCAACGAAATCAGGGGCCCCAGAGCTTTCTTT
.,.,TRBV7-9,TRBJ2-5,CASSLGRTQETQYF,TGTGCCAGCAGCTTAGGACGGACTCAAGAGACCCAGTACTTC
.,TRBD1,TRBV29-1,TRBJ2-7,CSVEQGAYEQYF,TGCAGCGTTGAACAGGGGGCCTACGAGCAGTACTTC
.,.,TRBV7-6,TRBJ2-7,CASSPSTYEYEQYF,TGTGCCAGCAGCCCATCCACTTATGAGTACGAGCAGTACTTC
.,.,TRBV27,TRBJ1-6,CASSLEGNNSPLHF,TGTGCCAGCAGTCTTGAGGGAAATAATTCACCCCTCCACTTT
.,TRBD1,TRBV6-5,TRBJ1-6,CASRLGTANNSPLHF,TGTGCCAGCAGACTTGGGACAGCAAATAATTCACCCCTCCACTTT
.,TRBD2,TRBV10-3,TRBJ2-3,CAISERRGLAERMADTQYF,TGTGCCATCAGTGAACGCCGTGGACTAGCGGAACGAATGGCAGATACGCAGTATTTT
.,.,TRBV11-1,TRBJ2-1,CASSPQWVAVSNEQFF,TGTGCCAGCAGCCCTCAGTGGGTCGCGGTGTCCAATGAGCAGTTCTTC
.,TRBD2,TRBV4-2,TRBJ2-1,CASSQEGLAGVGDEQFF,TGTGCCAGCAGCCAAGAAGGGCTAGCGGGAGTGGGGGATGAGCAGTTCTTC
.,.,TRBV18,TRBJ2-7,CASSRGINYEQYF,TGTGCCAGCTCACGCGGGATTAACTACGAGCAGTACTTC
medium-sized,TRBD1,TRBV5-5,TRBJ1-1,CASSLNRGTEAFF,TGTGCCAGCAGCTTGAACAGGGGGACTGAAGCTTTCTTT
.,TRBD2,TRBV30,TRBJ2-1,CAWSVRLAGVNEQFF,TGTGCCTGGAGTGTACGGCTAGCGGGAGTCAATGAGCAGTTCTTC
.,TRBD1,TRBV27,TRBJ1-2,CASSNDRVRGYTF,TGTGCCAGCAGCAACGACAGGGTACGTGGCTACACCTTC
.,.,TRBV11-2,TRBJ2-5,CASSLSFERIQETQYF,TGTGCCAGCAGCCTAAGTTTCGAGCGGATCCAAGAGACCCAGTACTTC
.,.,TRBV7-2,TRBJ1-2,CASSPRQLNYGYTF,TGTGCCAGCAGCCCTCGACAGCTAAACTATGGCTACACCTTC
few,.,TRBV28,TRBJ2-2,CASSLGAGELFF,TGTGCCAGCAGTTTAGGAGCCGGGGAGCTGTTTTTT
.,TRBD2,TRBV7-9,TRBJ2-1,CASRSSGPDYEQFF,TGTGCCAGCAGGTCTAGCGGGCCAGACTATGAGCAGTTCTTC
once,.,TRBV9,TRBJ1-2,CASSVGLQARYGYTF,TGTGCCAGCAGCGTAGGATTGCAGGCCCGCTATGGCTACACCTTC
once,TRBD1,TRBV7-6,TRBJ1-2,CASSGWDREAYGYTF,TGTGCCAGCAGCGGATGGGACAGAGAAGCCTATGGCTACACCTTC
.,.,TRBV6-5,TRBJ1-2,CASRVQGANYGYTF,TGTGCCAGCAGGGTACAGGGTGCTAACTATGGCTACACCTTC
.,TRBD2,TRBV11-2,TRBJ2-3,CASSPRFLTSGSADTQYF,TGTGCCAGCAGCCCCCGTTTTCTGACTAGCGGGAGTGCAGATACGCAGTATTTT
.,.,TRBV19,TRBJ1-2,CASSSGGANYGYTF,TGTGCCAGTAGTTCGGGGGGGGCTAACTATGGCTACACCTTC
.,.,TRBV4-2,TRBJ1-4,CASRIGTATNEKLFF,TGTGCCAGCAGGATCGGGACTGCAACTAATGAAAAACTGTTTTTT
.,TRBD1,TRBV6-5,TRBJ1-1,CASSARDRNTEAFF,TGTGCCAGCAGTGCCCGGGACAGAAACACTGAAGCTTTCTTT
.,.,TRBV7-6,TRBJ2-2,CASSPTATGELFF,TGTGCCAGCAGCCCGACAGCTACCGGGGAGCTGTTTTTT
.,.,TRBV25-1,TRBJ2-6,CASSPGTSSGANVLTF,TGTGCCAGCAGCCCCGGGACATCGTCTGGGGCCAACGTCCTGACTTTC
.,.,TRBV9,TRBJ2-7,CASSVATGSSYEQYF,TGTGCCAGCAGCGTAGCAACAGGGAGCTCCTACGAGCAGTACTTC
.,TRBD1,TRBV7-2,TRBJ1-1,CASSQNRGWTEAFF,TGTGCCAGCAGCCAAAACAGGGGGTGGACTGAAGCTTTCTTT
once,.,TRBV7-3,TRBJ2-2,CASGGSGELFF,TGTGCCAGCGGGGGGAGCGGGGAGCTGTTTTTT
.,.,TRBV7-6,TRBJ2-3,CASSSDRIGRDTQYF,TGTGCCAGCAGCTCGGACAGGATCGGGAGAGATACGCAGTATTTT
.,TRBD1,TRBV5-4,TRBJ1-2,CASSHGNPRDRNYGYTF,TGTGCCAGCAGCCACGGCAACCCCCGGGACAGAAACTATGGCTACACCTTC
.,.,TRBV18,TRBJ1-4,CASSPGVHEKLFF,TGTGCCAGCTCACCCGGGGTCCATGAAAAACTGTTTTTT